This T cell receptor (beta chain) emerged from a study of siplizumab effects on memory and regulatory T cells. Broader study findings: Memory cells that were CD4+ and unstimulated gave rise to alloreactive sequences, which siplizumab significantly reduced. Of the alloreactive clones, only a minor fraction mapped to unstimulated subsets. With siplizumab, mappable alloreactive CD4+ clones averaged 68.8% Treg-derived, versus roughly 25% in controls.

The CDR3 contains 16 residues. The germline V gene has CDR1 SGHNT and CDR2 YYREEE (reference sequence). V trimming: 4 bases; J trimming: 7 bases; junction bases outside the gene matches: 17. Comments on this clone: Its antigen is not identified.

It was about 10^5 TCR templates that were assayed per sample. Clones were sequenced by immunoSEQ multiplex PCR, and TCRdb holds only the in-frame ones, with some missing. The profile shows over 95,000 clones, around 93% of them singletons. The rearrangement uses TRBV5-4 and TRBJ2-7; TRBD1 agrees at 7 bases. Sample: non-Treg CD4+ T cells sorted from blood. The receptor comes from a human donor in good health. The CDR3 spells CASSREARQGTNEQYF. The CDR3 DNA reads TGTGCCAGCAGCAGAGAGGCGAGACAGGGAACGAATGAGCAGTACTTC.